The 4 T cell receptor beta chains below come from one sample, sequenced in a study of regulatory T cells in long-lasting Graves disease. CDR3-region Arm-PCR and iRepertoire HTBI primers produced the TCR beta libraries. Each CDR3 protein gets one entry after TCRdb re-called the multiplex PCR reads with MiXCR. The table lists about 470,000 distinct CDR3 sequences, 20% to 25% of them singletons. Time point given: persistent/refractory GD, antithyroid drugs over 5 years with positive TRAb. From RNA extracted from PBMCs, the TCR library was made. The input for sequencing was peripheral blood mononuclear cells (PBMCs), taken when the disease was refractory, from a patient treated with antithyroid drugs. These receptors were obtained from a female donor with Graves disease.

A few counts support this clonotype. The V gene is TRBV7-2, the J gene TRBJ2-7; 10 nucleotides align to TRBD1. Germline CDR1 reads SGHTA; CDR2 reads FQGNSA. V shed 3 bases and J 4 bases; nucleotides not matched to a gene: 6. The length of the CDR3 is 15 residues. Here the CDR3 reads CASSLSGQGGYEQYF. The CDR3 DNA sequence: TGTGCCAGCAGCTTGAGTGGACAGGGGGGGTACGAGCAGTACTTC.

This clonotype was seen repeatedly, ten times or more. The rearrangement joins TRBV6-1 to TRBJ1-6; 9 nucleotides line up with TRBD1. The length of the CDR3 is 16 residues. In germline, CDR1 is MNHNS, CDR2 SASEGT. After removal of 6 bases from V and 6 bases from J, the junction contained 9 bases not matched to a gene. The CDR3 DNA is TGTGCCAGCAGCACCGCTACGACAGGGGGTAATTCACCCCTCCACTTT. Protein product: CASSTATTGGNSPLHF.

As regards this clonotype: A much bigger clone sits one base away, suggesting this may be a read error. The CDR3 protein is CASRLTIHSYEQYF. CDR3 coding DNA: TGTGCCAGCCGTTTAACCATTCACTCCTACGAGCAGTACTTC. J is TRBJ2-7 and V is TRBV27; D is undetermined. Germline loops: CDR1 MNHEY, CDR2 SMNVEV (reference sequence). The CDR3 contains 14 residues.

The genes are TRBV7-9 and TRBJ1-1; 7 positions agree with TRBD1. V trimming: 5 bases; J trimming: 2 bases; junction bases outside the gene matches: 8. The CDR3 has 15 residues. The V gene's germline CDR1 is SEHNR and CDR2 FQNEAQ (reference sequence). The CDR3 bases are TGTGCCAGCAGCCTAAGCAACAGGGGAAACACTGAAGCTTTCTTT. It is translated as CASSLSNRGNTEAFF.